Presented here are 9 T cell receptor beta chains from one specimen sequenced in a study of lymphopenia after photon versus proton radiotherapy. Sequenced by immunoSEQ multiplex PCR; TCRdb stores in-frame clones only, minus some. The table lists 20,000 to 30,000 clones, about 80% of them singletons, with 24% in the top ten. The source was peripheral blood, collected from a patient treated with photon-based radiotherapy. Every receptor here comes from a man aged 35 to 55 with gastric cancer.

Only one count was recorded for this clone. The chain carries TRBV27 and TRBJ1-5; D call uncertain. The CDR3 extends over 15 amino acids. V lost 2 bases, J lost 0 bases, and 8 bases lay in between. Germline V gene lookup returns CDR1 MNHEY and CDR2 SMNVEV (reference sequence). The CDR3 here is CASSLTWNSNQPQHF. The DNA for the CDR3 is TGTGCCAGCAGTTTAACCTGGAATAGCAATCAGCCCCAGCATTTT.

The chain combines TRBV11-2 with TRBJ2-1; 8 positions agree with TRBD1. The germline CDR1 and CDR2 sequences are SGHAT and FQNNGV. The CDR3 is made up of 14 amino acids. The junction had 9 bases not matched to a gene; V was cut back by 5 bases and J by 9 bases. CDR3: CASSQIRTGPEQFF. CDR3 DNA sequence: TGTGCCAGCAGCCAGATCCGGACAGGGCCTGAGCAGTTCTTC.

V gene TRBV14 combines with J gene TRBJ2-6, with a weak D call TRBD1 (6 bases). The CDR3 sequence is 18 residues long. CDR1 and CDR2 from the germline V gene are SGHDN and FVKESK. Trimming stripped 3 bases from V and 0 bases from J, with 15 bases between. CDR3 sequence reads: CASSQEGQRFSGANVLTF. CDR3 bases: TGTGCCAGCAGCCAGGAAGGACAGCGGTTCTCTGGGGCCAACGTCCTGACTTTC. The entire variable domain, with the rest obtained from reference TRBV14 and TRBJ2-6, is as follows: EAGVTQFPSHSVIEKGQTVTLRCDPISGHDNLYWYRRVMGKEIKFLLHFVKESKQDESGMPNNRFLAERTGGTYSTLKVQPAELEDSGVYFCASSQEGQRFSGANVLTFGAGSRLTVL.

This clone was detected once. The chain couples TRBV5-6 to TRBJ2-6, with no clear D. The CDR3 is made up of 13 amino acids. The V gene's germline CDR1 is SGHDT and CDR2 YYEEEE. V was trimmed by 7 bases and J by 0 bases, leaving 5 bases between them. CDR3 protein: CASRNSGANVLTF. As DNA, the CDR3 is TGTGCCAGCCGAAACTCTGGGGCCAACGTCCTGACTTTC.

This clone was counted a single time. V usage is TRBV9 and J usage is TRBJ2-2; D gene uncertain. Germline CDR1 is SGDLS and CDR2 is YYNGEE. This CDR3 is 15 amino acids long. V was pared by 0 bases and J by 6 bases, with 12 bases between. DNA of the CDR3: TGTGCCAGCAGCGTAGTTGGCGTCCTTGCCGGGGAGCTGTTTTTT. Its protein is CASSVVGVLAGELFF.

This clone was recorded a few times. V and J are TRBV11-2 and TRBJ2-7; possible D gene TRBD2, 7 bases. The V end lost 4 bases, the J end lost 3 bases, and 13 bases lay between the germline ends. The germline gives CDR1 SGHAT, CDR2 FQNNGV. This CDR3 is 14 amino acids long. In DNA form, the CDR3 reads TGTGCCAGCAGCTGGGGGGGCGGTAACTACGAGCAGTACTTC. It specifies CASSWGGGNYEQYF.

By share of the sample, this clone is large. One end of the junction is discordant with germline, which a read error may explain. CDR3 bases: TGTGCCAGCAGCTTTGACCAGGCCGGGGATCCCCTCCAGTTT. Translated, it gives CASSFDQAGDPLQF. The chain joins TRBV7-2 to TRBJ1-6; D is ambiguous. The CDR3 consists of 14 residues. The germline V gene encodes CDR1 SGHTA and CDR2 FQGNSA.

This clone was picked up one time. The chain links TRBV5-1 to TRBJ2-7; no reliable D call. With 0 bases removed from V and 3 bases from J, the gap between germline ends came to 13 bases. From germline, CDR1 is SGHRS and CDR2 YFSETQ. The CDR3 has 15 amino acids. Here the CDR3 DNA reads TGCGCCAGCAGCTTGGACCCCTCCCCTTTCTACGAGCAGTACTTC. This translates into CASSLDPSPFYEQYF. Looking up the rest from reference TRBV5-1 and TRBJ2-7 gives the full variable domain: KAGVTQTPRYLIKTRGQQVTLSCSPISGHRSVSWYQQTPGQGLQFLFEYFSETQRNKGNFPGRFSGRQFSNSRSEMNVSTLELGDSALYLCASSLDPSPFYEQYFGPGTRLTVT.

CDR3 in DNA: TGTGCCAGTAGTTCCAGGGTGAATCAGCCCCAGCATTTT. It yields the protein CASSSRVNQPQHF. V is TRBV19 and J is TRBJ1-5; weak D call: TRBD1 (5 bases). The CDR3 covers 13 residues. Looked up from germline, CDR1 is LNHDA and CDR2 is SQIVND (reference sequence). Trimming removed 5 bases from V and 4 bases from J, with 9 bases in between.